This is a list of T cell receptor beta chains from one sample in a study of blood T cell repertoires in COVID-19. This table comes from immunoSEQ multiplex PCR, and its TCRdb copy is limited to in-frame clones, with some not included. In the table there are over 100,000 clones, roughly three quarters of which are singletons. Sequences were obtained from peripheral blood. The origin of the receptors is a woman aged 70-85 years with acute or convalescent COVID-19. Each CDR3 is given with its conserved first and last residue. The D gene is left open where the match is weak. Size is stated for part of the rows, as once, few or many counts, or as a class when the clone is expanded.

CDR3nt | CDR3aa | d_gene | v_gene | abundance | j_gene
TGTGCCAGTAGTATCGAGGACGGCAGGGATCAGCCCCAGCATTTT | CASSIEDGRDQPQHF | - | TRBV19 | - | TRBJ1-5
TGTGCCAGCAGCTTGGGGAGGCCCTCCTACGAGCAGTACTTC | CASSLGRPSYEQYF | - | TRBV5-6 | - | TRBJ2-7
TGCGCCAGCAGCTTGTCTTCAGGGGGCGCATACGGAGACAATGAGCAGTTCTTC | CASSLSSGGAYGDNEQFF | TRBD1 | TRBV5-1 | - | TRBJ2-1
TGTGCCAGCAGCTCCTGGGGACAGAGCAATCAGCCCCAGCATTTT | CASSSWGQSNQPQHF | TRBD1 | TRBV5-4 | once | TRBJ1-5
TGCGCCAGCAGCACAGGGACGGTCGGGGAGCTGTTTTTT | CASSTGTVGELFF | - | TRBV10-1 | - | TRBJ2-2
TGTGCCAGCAGCCCTGGACAGGGTGTAGATCAGCCCCAGCATTTT | CASSPGQGVDQPQHF | TRBD1 | TRBV5-4 | - | TRBJ1-5
TGTGCCAGCTCAATCGGGAAGGGGGCGAACACTGAAGCTTTCTTT | CASSIGKGANTEAFF | TRBD1 | TRBV18 | - | TRBJ1-1
TGTGCCAGCAGCTCTCACTCCTTAGCGACCTACAATGAGCAGTTCTTC | CASSSHSLATYNEQFF | - | TRBV7-9 | - | TRBJ2-1
TGTGCCAGCAGCGTAGGACTAGCGGGGGTTTCCTACAATGAGCAGTTCTTC | CASSVGLAGVSYNEQFF | TRBD2 | TRBV9 | - | TRBJ2-1
TGCGCCAGCAGCTTGGGGCTGGGGACAGCTAATGAAAAACTGTTTTTT | CASSLGLGTANEKLFF | TRBD1 | TRBV5-1 | few | TRBJ1-4
TGTGCCAGCAGCTCCAGGGTACGGGAGCTGTTTTTT | CASSSRVRELFF | - | TRBV28 | - | TRBJ2-2
TGTGCCATCAGTGAGTCGGGGTCAGGGGCCATCTCTGGAAACACCATATATTTT | CAISESGSGAISGNTIYF | - | TRBV10-3 | - | TRBJ1-3
TGTGCCAGCAGTTTCGCCCAGGGGAGTAATGAAAAACTGTTTTTT | CASSFAQGSNEKLFF | - | TRBV28 | - | TRBJ1-4
TGTGCCTGGAGCCTTGACAACTACGAGCAGTACTTC | CAWSLDNYEQYF | - | TRBV30 | few | TRBJ2-7
TGTGCCACTGAGCCGGGAAGCAATCAGCCCCAGCATTTT | CATEPGSNQPQHF | - | TRBV10-3 | - | TRBJ1-5
TGTGCCAGTAGTATACCTACAGGGAGTAACTATGGCTACACCTTC | CASSIPTGSNYGYTF | - | TRBV19 | - | TRBJ1-2
TGTGCCAGCAGCGCAGCGGGAGGGCCGACTAGGGAGCAGTACTTC | CASSAAGGPTREQYF | TRBD2 | TRBV7-9 | once | TRBJ2-7
TGTGCCAGCAGTTTGGGACACAGGGGCTACACCTTC | CASSLGHRGYTF | - | TRBV28 | few | TRBJ1-2
TGTGCCAGCATTGACAGGGGGCCCACTGAAGCTTTCTTT | CASIDRGPTEAFF | TRBD1 | TRBV2 | - | TRBJ1-1
TGTGCCAGCAGCGCGAGCGGGGCTTCCTACAATGAGCAGTTCTTC | CASSASGASYNEQFF | TRBD2 | TRBV5-4 | - | TRBJ2-1
TGCGCCAGCAGCCAGACTAGCCAATTCACAGATACGCAGTATTTT | CASSQTSQFTDTQYF | TRBD2 | TRBV4-3 | once | TRBJ2-3
TGTGCCAGCAGTGAAACGGGAGGGGACGGAGAAAAACTGTTTTTT | CASSETGGDGEKLFF | - | TRBV2 | many | TRBJ1-4
TGCGCCAGCAGCCGCCAACTAGCAAGCACAGATACGCAGTATTTT | CASSRQLASTDTQYF | - | TRBV4-3 | few | TRBJ2-3
TGTGCCAGCAGTAGGGGATGGACAGATCTGTTTTTT | CASSRGWTDLFF | - | TRBV28 | - | TRBJ1-4
TGTGCCAGCAGTGACGGGGGGCCCTATGGCTACACCTTC | CASSDGGPYGYTF | - | TRBV2 | - | TRBJ1-2
TGCGCCAGCAGCTTTCAGGACACCCTTGGGAAACTGTTTTTT | CASSFQDTLGKLFF | - | TRBV5-1 | - | TRBJ1-4
TGCAGCGTTGCCAGTCCTCTAGCCAAAAACATTCAGTACTTC | CSVASPLAKNIQYF | - | TRBV29-1 | - | TRBJ2-4
TGTGCCAGCAGCAAAACAGGGTGGGGTGAAGCTTTCTTT | CASSKTGWGEAFF | - | TRBV12-3/TRBV12-4 | few | TRBJ1-1
TGTGCCAGCAGCCCAGCGGGGTTAACTAATGAAAAACTGTTTTTT | CASSPAGLTNEKLFF | - | TRBV7-9 | - | TRBJ1-4
TGTGCCATCAGTGGAGGCGGGACTAGCGGATTTCGCAATGAGCAGTTCTTC | CAISGGGTSGFRNEQFF | TRBD2 | TRBV10-3 | few | TRBJ2-1
TGCGCCAGCACCACGGGGGACAGGGCGGCGGAAAAACTGTTTTTT | CASTTGDRAAEKLFF | TRBD1 | TRBV5-1 | - | TRBJ1-4
TGTGCCAACGACCAGGAGGGAGGGGACACTGAAGCTTTCTTT | CANDQEGGDTEAFF | - | TRBV2 | few | TRBJ1-1
TGTGCCAGCGGGACAGGGTATAATTCACCCCTCCACTTT | CASGTGYNSPLHF | TRBD1 | TRBV25-1 | - | TRBJ1-6
TGTGCCAGTAGTATAGCCTTATCATTTGCGGGAGTGTACAATGAGCAGTTCTTC | CASSIALSFAGVYNEQFF | TRBD2 | TRBV19 | - | TRBJ2-1
TGTGCCAGCAGTTACGGTGAGCAGCCCCAGCATTTT | CASSYGEQPQHF | - | TRBV6-6 | few | TRBJ1-5
TGTGCCAGCAGTCCGGGTTATTCTGGGCGCGGGTTTATTGTGTCCACTGAAGCTTTCTTT | CASSPGYSGRGFIVSTEAFF | - | TRBV28 | - | TRBJ1-1
TGTGCCAGCAGCTTGGCCTTAGACAACGTAGAGAGCCAGTACTTC | CASSLALDNVESQYF | - | TRBV5-5 | - | TRBJ2-5
TGTGCCAGCAGTTTACAGGGAAACATTCAGTACTTC | CASSLQGNIQYF | - | TRBV12-3/TRBV12-4 | - | TRBJ2-4
TGCGCCAGCAGCCAAGGGGGAGTGGGCACTGAAGCTTTCTTT | CASSQGGVGTEAFF | - | TRBV4-3 | - | TRBJ1-1
TGTGCCAGCAGCTTGGGGGGGCTCTACAATGAGCAGTTCTTC | CASSLGGLYNEQFF | - | TRBV5-6 | - | TRBJ2-1
TGTGCCACCGCAAGAAGGCAGGGCCCTTATGGCTACACCTTC | CATARRQGPYGYTF | - | TRBV7-9 | - | TRBJ1-2
TGTGCCAGTCTTGCTACACTAACCCGTGACAGTCAAAATACTTTCTTT | CASLATLTRDSQNTFF | - | TRBV28 | - | TRBJ1-1
TGTGCCAGTTCCTCCTTCTACGAGCAGTACTTC | CASSSFYEQYF | - | TRBV19 | few | TRBJ2-7
TGTGCCAGTAAGGAGGGACCGAACACCGGGGAGCTGTTTTTT | CASKEGPNTGELFF | - | TRBV7-3 | - | TRBJ2-2
TGTGCCAGCAAGCTACTAGCGGGGGGTACAGATACGCAGTATTTT | CASKLLAGGTDTQYF | TRBD2 | TRBV6-5 | - | TRBJ2-3
TGCAGCGTTGAAGCCGTTGGACAGGGAGAGACCCAGTACTTC | CSVEAVGQGETQYF | TRBD1 | TRBV29-1 | - | TRBJ2-5
TGTGCCAGTAGTGGATGGACAGGGGGGTACACCGGGGAGCTGTTTTTT | CASSGWTGGYTGELFF | TRBD1 | TRBV19 | many | TRBJ2-2
TGTGCCAGCAGTGAAGCGGGCTCAAAAAACATTCAGTACTTC | CASSEAGSKNIQYF | - | TRBV2 | few | TRBJ2-4
TGTGCCAGCAGCTTGGATCCCAGGGTCGGCTATGGCTACACCTTC | CASSLDPRVGYGYTF | - | TRBV5-6 | - | TRBJ1-2
TGTGCCAGTAGTAATATCTGGACAGGTCAGGCCAAAAACATTCAGTACTTC | CASSNIWTGQAKNIQYF | TRBD1 | TRBV19 | - | TRBJ2-4
TGCGCCAGCAGCCAAGAATCTGGTGCTTTTATAGCGACCGTTGAGCAGTTCTTC | CASSQESGAFIATVEQFF | - | TRBV4-1 | - | TRBJ2-1
TGTGCCAGTAGTATGTATACCAGGGGTCTTACCTACGAGCAGTACTTC | CASSMYTRGLTYEQYF | - | TRBV19 | - | TRBJ2-7
TGTGCCAGCAGCTGGCGGGGGGCGAGTCTCGAGCAGTTCTTC | CASSWRGASLEQFF | TRBD2 | TRBV7-2 | - | TRBJ2-1